The clone carrying this TCR beta chain was seen only once. The data belong to a study of blood T cell repertoires in COVID-19. Background on the study: The United States, Italy and Spain were the sources of the acute and convalescent COVID-19 samples.

Libraries were prepared by immunoSEQ multiplex PCR; TCRdb keeps only in-frame clonotypes and omits some of them. The sample gives 150,000 or so clones, 80% to 85% of which show up once; 11% to 15% is in the top ten. The sequenced material came from peripheral blood. The origin of this receptor is a man younger than 30 with active or convalescent COVID-19.

The CDR3 loop reads CASSRRTGEGVSNQPQHF. The CDR3 bases are TGTGCCAGCAGCAGAAGGACAGGGGAAGGAGTGAGCAATCAGCCCCAGCATTTT. The gene calls are TRBV21-1 and TRBJ1-5; the listed D gene, TRBD1, was not tested against the DNA. TRBV21-1 is reported as a pseudogene. There are 18 residues in the CDR3.